These T cell receptor beta chains were read from a single sample in a study of T cell responses to AZD1222 COVID-19 vaccine. Measured with immunoSEQ multiplex PCR; TCRdb has only the in-frame clones, and not every one. Of some 110,000 clones listed, more than 65% are singletons. Source: peripheral blood, taken on day 0 of AZD1222 vaccination. The receptors stem from an adult in good health. Both conserved end residues are part of each CDR3. Each record gives: D gene, clone size, J gene, V gene, CDR3 protein, CDR3 DNA. D genes are given only for firm matches. Expanded clones are given a class, and other clones once, few, many or no size at all.

-	-	TRBJ2-3	TRBV6-4	CASSDFGGPTDTQYF	TGTGCCAGCAGTGATTTTGGAGGTCCCACAGATACGCAGTATTTT
TRBD1	-	TRBJ1-2	TRBV18	CASSPTGGDNYGYTF	TGTGCCAGCTCACCCACAGGGGGCGATAACTATGGCTACACCTTC
TRBD2	-	TRBJ2-3	TRBV7-2	CASSLLPGLGSGTQYF	TGTGCCAGCAGCTTACTCCCGGGACTAGGGAGTGGGACGCAGTATTTT
TRBD2	many	TRBJ2-7	TRBV20-1	CSASDPGTSGRAEQYF	TGCAGTGCTAGTGACCCGGGGACTAGCGGGAGGGCCGAGCAGTACTTC
-	-	TRBJ2-1	TRBV6-2/TRBV6-3	CASSSRAYNEQFF	TGTGCCAGCAGTAGCCGGGCCTACAATGAGCAGTTCTTC
-	-	TRBJ1-5	TRBV18	CASSPGHVNQPQHF	TGTGCCAGCTCTCCTGGACACGTCAATCAGCCCCAGCATTTT
-	-	TRBJ2-1	TRBV28	CASTTEAPRDEQFF	TGTGCCAGCACCACTGAGGCGCCGCGAGATGAGCAGTTCTTC
TRBD1	-	TRBJ1-4	TRBV7-9	CASSSDRVAEKLFF	TGTGCCAGCAGTTCCGACAGGGTCGCTGAAAAACTGTTTTTT
TRBD1	-	TRBJ2-4	TRBV19	CASSPGQVQNIQYF	TGTGCCAGTAGTCCGGGACAGGTACAAAACATTCAGTACTTC
-	few	TRBJ2-1	TRBV7-9	CASRSQTDEQFF	TGTGCCAGCAGGTCCCAAACAGATGAGCAGTTCTTC